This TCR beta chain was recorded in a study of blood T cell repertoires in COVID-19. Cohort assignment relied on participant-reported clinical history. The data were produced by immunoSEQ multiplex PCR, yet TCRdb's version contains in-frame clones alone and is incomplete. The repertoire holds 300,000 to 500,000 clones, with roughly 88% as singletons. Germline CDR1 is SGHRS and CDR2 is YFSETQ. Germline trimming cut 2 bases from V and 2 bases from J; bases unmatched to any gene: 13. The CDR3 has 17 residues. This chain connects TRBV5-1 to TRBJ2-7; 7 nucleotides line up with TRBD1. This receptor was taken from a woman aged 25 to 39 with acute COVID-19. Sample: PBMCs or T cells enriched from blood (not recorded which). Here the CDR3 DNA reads TGCGCCAGCAGCTTCAAGGCCGGGGACAGTAAAACCTACGAGCAGTACTTC. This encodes CASSFKAGDSKTYEQYF.